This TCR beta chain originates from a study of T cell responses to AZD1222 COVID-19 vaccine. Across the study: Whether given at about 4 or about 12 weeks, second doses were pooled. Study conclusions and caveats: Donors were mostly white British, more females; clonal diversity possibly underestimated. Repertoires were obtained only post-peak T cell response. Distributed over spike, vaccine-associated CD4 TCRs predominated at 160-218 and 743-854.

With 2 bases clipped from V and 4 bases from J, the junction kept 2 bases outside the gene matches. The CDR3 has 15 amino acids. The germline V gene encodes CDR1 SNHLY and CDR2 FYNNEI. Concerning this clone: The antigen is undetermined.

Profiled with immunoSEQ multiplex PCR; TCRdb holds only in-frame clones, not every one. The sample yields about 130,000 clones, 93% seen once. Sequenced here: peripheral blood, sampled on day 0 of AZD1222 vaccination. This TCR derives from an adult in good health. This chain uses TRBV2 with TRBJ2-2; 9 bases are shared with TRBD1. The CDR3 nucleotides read TGTGCCAGCAGTGAAAGGACAGGGGTCACCGGGGAGCTGTTTTTT. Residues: CASSERTGVTGELFF.